The clone carrying this T cell receptor (beta chain) appeared once. Its ends do not fully match the called genes, so a read error is possible. The CDR3 has 15 amino acids. Germline V gene data show CDR1 as MNHEY and CDR2 as SMNVEV (reference sequence). These data belong to a study of tumor T cells in aggressive B-cell lymphoma. The method was immunoSEQ multiplex PCR; TCRdb's version includes in-frame clones alone and lacks a portion of them. Here the sample spans about 11,000 clones, about 90% being singletons. The source is an adult with diffuse large B cell lymphoma. The chain has TRBV27 and TRBJ2-3, with 7 bases fitting TRBD1. Sequencing input: tumor tissue. The CDR3 DNA is TGTGCCAGCAGTACCTTAAGGACAGGATGGGATACGCAGTGTTTT. Protein product: CASSTLRTGWDTQCF.